A selection of T cell receptor beta chains follows, all from one sample in a study of T cell responses to AZD1222 COVID-19 vaccine. Produced via immunoSEQ multiplex PCR; TCRdb's table is partial and in-frame only. The table lists fewer than 200,000 clones, about 90% of them singletons. The sequencing here drew on peripheral blood, taken on day 0 of AZD1222 vaccination. These receptors all stem from an adult in good health. The CDR3 runs from the conserved cysteine through the conserved F or W. D genes are given only for firm matches. Where a row states a size, it is once, few, many or the class of an expanded clone; other rows omit it.

cdr3_length	clone_size	v_call	j_call	d_call	cdr3_nt	cdr3_aa
17	NA	TRBV27	TRBJ2-2	TRBD2	TGTGCCAGCAGTTGGGAGGGGCGGCAAAGAAACACCGGGGAGCTGTTTTTT	CASSWEGRQRNTGELFF
14	few	TRBV3-1/TRBV3-2	TRBJ2-7	NA	TGTGCCAGCAGCCAAGGATCTGGCGGCTACGAGCAGTACTTC	CASSQGSGGYEQYF
14	once	TRBV7-2	TRBJ2-4	NA	TGTGCCAGCAGAAAATCTCGCAGAGAAAACATTCAGTACTTC	CASRKSRRENIQYF
15	NA	TRBV7-2	TRBJ2-1	NA	TGTGCCAGCAGCTTACGGTACTCGGAATACAATGAGCAGTTCTTC	CASSLRYSEYNEQFF
14	NA	TRBV14	TRBJ2-7	NA	TGTGCCAGCAGCCAGGATTTTTCTGGCAGCGAGCAGTACTTC	CASSQDFSGSEQYF
16	NA	TRBV4-1	TRBJ2-3	TRBD2	TGCGCCAGCAGCCAAGATCCCGGGGGGGCCTACGATACGCAGTATTTT	CASSQDPGGAYDTQYF
13	NA	TRBV7-2	TRBJ1-6	NA	TGTGCGCAGGCAAACTCCTATAATTCACCCCTCCACTTT	CAQANSYNSPLHF
15	once	TRBV24-1	TRBJ2-2	TRBD1	TGTGCCACCACCGATAACAGGGGGCTCGGCGGGGAGCTGTTTTTT	CATTDNRGLGGELFF
17	NA	TRBV6-6	TRBJ2-1	TRBD1	TGTGCCAGCAGTCCAGCCGGGACAGGGCTTAGTTACAATGAGCAGTTCTTC	CASSPAGTGLSYNEQFF
13	NA	TRBV29-1	TRBJ1-1	NA	TGCAGCGTGCAAGGGGTCGGGAACACTGAAGCTTTCTTT	CSVQGVGNTEAFF
14	NA	TRBV6-6	TRBJ2-1	TRBD1	TGTGCCAGCAGTTACGGACAGGTACGGAATGAGCAGTTCTTC	CASSYGQVRNEQFF
14	NA	TRBV5-4	TRBJ1-6	NA	TGTGCCAGCAGCTTCCAGGGATATAATTCACCCCTCCACTTT	CASSFQGYNSPLHF
14	NA	TRBV10-3	TRBJ1-1	NA	TGTGCCATCAGTGTCGGGGGGCAGAACACTGAAGCTTTCTTT	CAISVGGQNTEAFF
17	NA	TRBV2	TRBJ1-2	NA	TGTGCCAGCAGTGTTAACATCCGGGGTGCCACTAACTATGGCTACACCTTC	CASSVNIRGATNYGYTF
15	NA	TRBV28	TRBJ2-7	TRBD1	TGTGCCAGCAGGCAACAGGGGGGAGTCTCCTACGAGCAGTACTTC	CASRQQGGVSYEQYF
12	once	TRBV27	TRBJ2-3	NA	TGTGCCAGCAGAGAGGAGGGGAGGACGCAGTATTTT	CASREEGRTQYF
16	NA	TRBV5-4	TRBJ1-6	TRBD1	TGTGCCAGCAGCTTCTGGAGCTCCGGACAGGGCCCACCCCTCCACTTT	CASSFWSSGQGPPLHF
18	NA	TRBV19	TRBJ2-7	TRBD2	TGTGCCAGTAGACGCTCATTAACTAGCGGGGGGAGCTCCTACGAGCAGTACTTC	CASRRSLTSGGSSYEQYF
19	once	TRBV7-8	TRBJ2-1	TRBD2	TGTGCCAGCAGCGGAGCACTATTAACCGGGACTAGCTTTACGGATGAGCAGTTCTTC	CASSGALLTGTSFTDEQFF
17	NA	TRBV6-2/TRBV6-3	TRBJ1-5	TRBD1	TGTGCCAGCAGTTCCCGGGACAGTGAGGGGACCAATCAGCCCCAGCATTTT	CASSSRDSEGTNQPQHF
16	NA	TRBV24-1	TRBJ2-6	NA	TGTGCCACCAGTGATAACCCGACTCATGGGGCCAACGTCCTGACTTTC	CATSDNPTHGANVLTF
15	NA	TRBV28	TRBJ2-7	TRBD1	TGTGCCAGCAGTCAGACAGGGGGCGGCTCCTACGAGCAGTACTTC	CASSQTGGGSYEQYF
11	NA	TRBV28	TRBJ1-1	NA	TGTGCCAGCACCCGGAGCACTGAAGCTTTCTTT	CASTRSTEAFF
16	NA	TRBV14	TRBJ2-2	NA	TGTGCCAGCAGCCAAGTGCCCCACCTTGCAACCGGGGAGCTGTTTTTT	CASSQVPHLATGELFF
16	NA	TRBV21-1	TRBJ1-3	NA	TGTGCCAGCAGCAAAGGTAACACCCTCTCTGGAAACACCATATATTTT	CASSKGNTLSGNTIYF
10	NA	TRBV6-5	TRBJ1-1	NA	TGTGCCAGCAGGGACTCGGAAGCTTTCTTT	CASRDSEAFF
13	NA	TRBV6-5	TRBJ1-3	NA	TGTGCCAGACTATACACAGCTGGAAACACCATATATTTT	CARLYTAGNTIYF
14	few	TRBV6-5	TRBJ2-7	TRBD1	TGTGCCAGCAGTTACGTACAGGGGCCCTACGAGCAGTACTTC	CASSYVQGPYEQYF
15	NA	TRBV7-2	TRBJ2-7	NA	TGTGCCAGCAGCTTAGAGGCCAGTCGAGTTAACGTGCAGTACTTC	CASSLEASRVNVQYF
15	NA	TRBV5-6	TRBJ1-4	NA	TGTGCCAGCAGCTTGGACGTCGCAGGGGCTGAAAAACTGTTTTTT	CASSLDVAGAEKLFF
12	once	TRBV3-1/TRBV3-2	TRBJ1-2	NA	TGTGCCAGCAGCAAACAGGACGGGGGCTACACCTTC	CASSKQDGGYTF
14	NA	TRBV30	TRBJ2-7	NA	TGTGCCTGGAGTGTGGGCGGCCTATCGTACGAGCAGTACTTC	CAWSVGGLSYEQYF
16	NA	TRBV7-2	TRBJ1-6	NA	TGTGCCAGCAGCTTAGAGGAGGGGCTCGCTAATTCACCCCTCCACTTT	CASSLEEGLANSPLHF
17	NA	TRBV18	TRBJ2-1	TRBD1	TGTGCCAGCTCACCCAATCCCCGGACAGGGTTAAGCAATGAGCAGTTCTTC	CASSPNPRTGLSNEQFF
12	NA	TRBV12-3/TRBV12-4	TRBJ2-5	NA	TGTGCCAGCAGTTTATATGGAGAGACCCAGTACTTC	CASSLYGETQYF
13	NA	TRBV27	TRBJ1-2	NA	TGTGCCAGCACTTCCCGGCTGAACTATGGCTACACCTTC	CASTSRLNYGYTF
14	NA	TRBV3-1/TRBV3-2	TRBJ2-2	TRBD1	TGTGCCCCAGCAGGACAGGAAGGGCCCGGGGAGCTGTTTTTT	CAPAGQEGPGELFF
12	NA	TRBV12-3/TRBV12-4	TRBJ1-4	NA	TGTGCCAGCAGTTTAGTTAATGAAAAACTGTTTTTT	CASSLVNEKLFF
19	NA	TRBV9	TRBJ2-2	TRBD1	TGTGCCAGCAGCCTAGACGCAAACCGGGACAGGGGGCGGACCGGGGAGCTGTTTTTT	CASSLDANRDRGRTGELFF
18	NA	TRBV24-1	TRBJ1-1	TRBD1	TGTGCCACCAGTGAGGACCGGGACAGACTTTATCTAGGCACTGAAGCTTTCTTT	CATSEDRDRLYLGTEAFF
15	NA	TRBV3-1/TRBV3-2	TRBJ1-1	NA	TGTGCCAGCAGCCCCGGACAGTCCATGAACACTGAAGCTTTCTTT	CASSPGQSMNTEAFF
19	few	TRBV7-3	TRBJ2-1	TRBD2	TGTGCCAGCAGCCCTCACCCCTTTAATAGCGGGAGGCCCTACAATGAGCAGTTCTTC	CASSPHPFNSGRPYNEQFF